This entry is about one T cell receptor beta chain. Trimming removed 2 bases at V and 1 base at J, with 10 bases between. The CDR3 loop spans 15 amino acids. The V gene's germline CDR1 is SGHTA and CDR2 FQGNSA. This record comes from a study of Tregs in tolerant kidney transplant recipients. Assay used: immunoSEQ multiplex PCR; TCRdb lists only in-frame clones, some missing. This table has 75,000 to 100,000 clones, roughly 92% appearing once. The clonotype was recovered from a human donor in good health. This chain uses TRBV7-2 with TRBJ2-3; the D gene is possibly TRBD2 (6 bases). Sequencing was done on a sample of CD8+ T cells from blood. The CDR3 spells CASSLRGFRTDTQYF. In nucleotides, the CDR3 is TGTGCCAGCAGCTTACGGGGGTTCCGCACAGATACGCAGTATTTT.